What follows describes a single T cell receptor beta chain. Its antigen remains unidentified. This CDR3 contains 17 residues. CDR1 is MNHEY and CDR2 is SMNVEV in the germline V gene (reference sequence). The V segment lost 5 bases and the J segment 5 bases; nucleotides outside the gene matches: 16. This sample was taken from a study of CD8+ T cells in alopecia areata. Study-wide findings and caveats: Lesional scalp, notably in alopecia totalis/universalis, had clonality above that of normal scalp.

cDNA reverse transcribed from extracted RNA served as the sequencing template. Profiling relied on immunoSEQ multiplex PCR, and the TCRdb table lists in-frame clones only, not all of them. The sample carries roughly 150,000 clones, more than 40% recorded once. This sequence joins TRBV27 and TRBJ2-5; 8 bases map to TRBD2. Sequenced sample: CD4+ T cells sorted from blood. This sequence originates from a human donor with alopecia areata. CDR3 bases: TGTGCCAGCAGTCCCGGACCTTCCACGGGAGGGTTGGAGACCCAGTACTTC. Its translation is CASSPGPSTGGLETQYF.